Shown below are 30 T cell receptor beta chains from a single sample sequenced in a study of beta chain features in type 1 diabetes. Sequencing targeted expressed TCRB transcripts, as all isolated RNA had been reverse transcribed. Generated by immunoSEQ multiplex PCR, the TCRdb table keeps only in-frame clones and is missing some. The sample includes 70,000 to 90,000 clones, about 32% of them seen just once. The sequenced material came from stem cell memory CD4+ T cells from blood. Source of these receptors: a woman in her late teens or twenties in good health.

A few counts support this clone. The rearrangement joins TRBV28 to TRBJ1-6, with D maybe TRBD1 (5 bases). The germline gives CDR1 MDHEN, CDR2 SYDVKM. Trimming cost V 10 bases and J 7 bases, with 14 bases left between them. This CDR3 has 13 amino acids. The CDR3: CATQPGGNSPLHF. DNA for the CDR3: TGTGCCACCCAACCGGGGGGGAATTCACCCCTCCACTTT.

This clone has a handful of counts. In DNA form, the CDR3 reads TGTGCCACCAGCAGTCCGTATAGGGACAGGGAAGGAGGTACAGATACGCAGTATTTT. Residues: CATSSPYRDREGGTDTQYF. The gene calls are TRBV15 and TRBJ2-3; 9 bases line up with TRBD1. The CDR3 extends over 19 amino acids. V dropped 3 bases and J dropped 3; count of bases not matched to a gene: 16. Germline CDR1 reads LNHNV; CDR2 reads YYDKDF (reference sequence).

J is TRBJ2-5 and V is TRBV19; a possible D gene is TRBD2 (6 bases). This CDR3 contains 13 residues. The ends were cut back, 4 bases at V and 2 bases at J, with 8 bases in the middle. Germline lookup yields CDR1 LNHDA and CDR2 SQIVND (reference sequence). The CDR3 DNA reads TGTGCCAGTAGTAGAGGACTACAAGAGACCCAGTACTTC. Translated: CASSRGLQETQYF.

V usage is TRBV19 and J usage is TRBJ2-3; TRBD1 aligns across 10 bases. The CDR3 loop spans 14 amino acids. V gave up 6 bases and J gave up 4 bases; unmatched junction bases: 4. Per germline, CDR1 LNHDA and CDR2 SQIVND (reference sequence). The CDR3 DNA reads TGTGCCAGTAGAGACAGGGGGCACGCAGATACGCAGTATTTT. Its translation is CASRDRGHADTQYF.

This clone appeared a few times. This chain joins TRBV14 and TRBJ1-2; D gene unclear. The CDR3 spans 14 residues. The V end lost 1 base, the J end lost 8 bases, and 14 bases lay between the germline ends. Germline values: CDR1 SGHDN, CDR2 FVKESK. For the CDR3, the DNA is TGTGCCAGCAGCCAAGTGGATGCAGCGCGGGGCTACACCTTC. Residues: CASSQVDAARGYTF.

This clone appeared once. CDR3: CASSYSGHLNYGYTF. In DNA, the CDR3 is TGTGCCAGCAGTTACTCGGGACACCTTAACTATGGCTACACCTTC. The chain combines TRBV6-5 with TRBJ1-2; possibly TRBD1 for D (6 bases). Germline CDR1 and CDR2: MNHEY and SVGAGI. Trimming took off 0 bases at V and 1 base at J, with 9 bases between the two ends. The CDR3 sequence is 15 residues long.

V is TRBV19 and J is TRBJ2-2; TRBD2 matches 8 bases. Trimming at V came to 5 bases and at J to 7 bases, leaving 12 bases not matched to a gene. In germline, CDR1 is LNHDA, CDR2 SQIVND (reference sequence). The CDR3 spans 16 residues. This chain's CDR3 is CASSGKIGGAIGELFF. Here the CDR3 DNA reads TGTGCCAGTAGTGGAAAAATCGGGGGGGCTATCGGGGAGCTGTTTTTT.

The V and J genes are TRBV30 and TRBJ1-3; 9 nucleotides align to TRBD1. Looked up from germline, CDR1 is GTSNPN and CDR2 is SVGIG (reference sequence). Unmatched junction bases numbered 5, after V lost 7 bases and J lost 4 bases. This CDR3 region has 13 residues. CDR3 sequence: CASAGQGGNTIYF. In nucleotides, the CDR3 is TGTGCCTCTGCGGGACAGGGAGGAAACACCATATATTTT.

The chain recombines TRBV20-1 with TRBJ2-7, with D maybe TRBD1 (6 bases). Germline V gene lookup returns CDR1 DFQATT and CDR2 SNEGSKA (reference sequence). This CDR3 spans 11 amino acids. Between the trimmed V and J ends, which lost 5 bases and 4 bases, there was a span of 9 bases. CDR3 protein: CSASTGYEQYF. The CDR3 DNA sequence: TGCAGTGCTTCAACAGGGTACGAGCAGTACTTC.

This clone appeared a few times. The chain is built from TRBV21-1 and TRBJ2-6; the table's D call, TRBD1, has no DNA check behind it. TRBV21-1 is reported as a pseudogene. The CDR3 is 18 amino acids. CDR3 coding DNA: TGTGCCAGCAGTAGAACCGGGACAGGGCACTCTGGGGCCAACGTCCTGACTTTC. Amino acid sequence: CASSRTGTGHSGANVLTF.

The rearrangement joins TRBV5-1 to TRBJ1-4; 10 nucleotides line up with TRBD1. CDR1 is SGHRS, CDR2 YFSETQ, per germline. This CDR3 is built from 15 residues. V shed 4 bases and J 3 bases; nucleotides not matched to a gene: 3. The CDR3 coding sequence is TGCGCCAGCAGCCTAGGACAGGGGGCTAATGAAAAACTGTTTTTT. Amino acids: CASSLGQGANEKLFF.

This clone was detected only a few times. The J gene is TRBJ2-7, the V gene TRBV7-6, with 8 positions matching TRBD1. Trimming removed 5 bases from V and 2 bases from J; junction bases left unmatched: 5. The CDR3 sequence is 14 residues long. Germline CDR1 reads SGHVS; CDR2 reads FNYEAQ. The CDR3 loop reads CASSQRQGPYEQYF. In nucleotides, the CDR3 is TGTGCCAGCAGCCAGAGACAGGGGCCCTACGAGCAGTACTTC.

This rearrangement joins TRBV20-1 to TRBJ2-5; no clear D. Gene TRBJ2-7 matches the end of the DNA better, so the J call may be wrong. The V gene's germline CDR1 is DFQATT and CDR2 SNEGSKA (reference sequence). There are 11 residues in the CDR3. CDR3 protein: CSAYISNEQYF. The DNA for the CDR3 is TGCAGTGCATACATTAGCAACGAGCAGTACTTC.

The V gene is TRBV9, the J gene TRBJ1-6; 7 nucleotides agree with TRBD1. CDR3 length: 13 residues. The ends lost 10 bases at V and 5 bases at J; junction bases unmatched: 6. CDR1 and CDR2 from the germline V gene are SGDLS and YYNGEE. CDR3 sequence (DNA): TGTGCCGTACAGGGGTGGCATAATTCACCCCTCCACTTT. This translates into CAVQGWHNSPLHF.

This clone has only a few counts. The V call is TRBV18, the J call TRBJ2-1; TRBD2 aligns across 7 bases. There are 17 residues in the CDR3. V gave up 0 bases and J gave up 9 bases; unmatched junction bases: 14. Germline assignment: CDR1 KGHSH and CDR2 LQKENI. DNA for the CDR3: TGTGCCAGCTCACCACCGGGACTGGCCAAGTCGGGGGGTGAGCAGTTCTTC. Its protein product is CASSPPGLAKSGGEQFF.

CDR3 amino acids: CASSAGLAGYNTGELFF. The CDR3 DNA sequence: TGCGCCAGCAGCGCTGGACTAGCGGGGTATAACACCGGGGAGCTGTTTTTT. This rearrangement joins TRBV5-1 to TRBJ2-2, with 12 nucleotides matching TRBD2. Germline assignment: CDR1 SGHRS and CDR2 YFSETQ. J lost 2 bases, V lost 4 bases, and 6 bases had no gene match. This CDR3 spans 17 amino acids.

This clone showed up just a few times. This chain links TRBV6-5 with TRBJ1-2; 9 bases agree with TRBD1. The V gene end was trimmed by 1 base and the J gene end by 4 bases; junction bases not matched to a gene: 7. CDR1 is MNHEY, CDR2 SVGAGI, per germline. The CDR3 loop spans 16 amino acids. CDR3 sequence: CASSYLSGTGTYGYTF. The CDR3 DNA reads as TGTGCCAGCAGTTACTTATCCGGGACAGGGACCTATGGCTACACCTTC.

This clone was recorded once. The gene calls are TRBV28 and TRBJ2-7; 8 nucleotides align to TRBD1. The CDR3 length is 12 residues. The ends lost 7 bases at V and 4 bases at J; junction bases unmatched: 3. Germline V CDR1 and CDR2: MDHEN, SYDVKM. The CDR3: CASTGGKYEQYF. CDR3 coding DNA: TGTGCCAGCACAGGGGGCAAGTACGAGCAGTACTTC.

V is TRBV18 and J is TRBJ1-3; D is undetermined. This CDR3 spans 16 amino acids. With 6 bases removed from V and 0 bases from J, the gap between germline ends came to 15 bases. The germline gives CDR1 KGHSH, CDR2 LQKENI. DNA of the CDR3: TGTGCCAGCTCGATCCGGGAAAACTTCTCTGGAAACACCATATATTTT. Its protein product is CASSIRENFSGNTIYF.

This clone appeared a few times. The chain joins TRBV29-1 to TRBJ2-3; a weak D match, TRBD2 (5 bases). Germline CDR1 is SQVTM and CDR2 is ANQGSEA. V lost 8 bases to trimming and J lost 4 bases, with 16 bases between them. The CDR3 totals 13 residues. This CDR3 is CSLVPGNADTQYF. The CDR3, as DNA: TGCAGCCTTGTGCCGGGGAATGCAGATACGCAGTATTTT.

The chain employs TRBV5-1 and TRBJ1-4; D possibly corresponds to TRBD1 (6 bases). V lost 3 bases, J lost 0 bases, and 27 bases lay in between. CDR1 and CDR2 (germline): SGHRS, YFSETQ. The CDR3 is 21 residues long. The CDR3 DNA is TGCGCCAGCAGCTACCGTGCAATGACAGGAACCCGACCAGCAACTAATGAAAAACTGTTTTTT. Its protein product is CASSYRAMTGTRPATNEKLFF.

A few counts support this clone. This chain joins TRBV4-1 and TRBJ1-1, with D maybe TRBD1 (5 bases). Trimming cost V 4 bases and J 1 base, with 16 bases left between them. The germline gives CDR1 MGHRA, CDR2 YSYEKL. The CDR3 sequence is 16 residues long. The CDR3 nucleotides read TGCGCCAGCAGCCCACTCTACGGGGGTTGGAACACTGAAGCTTTCTTT. It translates to CASSPLYGGWNTEAFF.

The chain is built from TRBV5-4 and TRBJ2-3, with a possible D match to TRBD2 (6 bases). The CDR3 sequence is 15 residues long. V gave up 5 bases and J gave up 0 bases, with 13 bases separating them. Looked up from germline, CDR1 is SGHNT and CDR2 is YYREEE (reference sequence). The CDR3 DNA is TGTGCCAGCAGAGGAGCGGGTTTGAGCACAGATACGCAGTATTTT. This sequence encodes CASRGAGLSTDTQYF. Using reference TRBV5-4 and TRBJ2-3 for the parts outside the CDR3, the full variable domain is ETGVTQSPTHLIKTRGQQVTLRCSSQSGHNTVSWYQQALGQGPQFIFQYYREEENGRGNFPPRFSGLQFPNYSSELNVNALELDDSALYLCASRGAGLSTDTQYFGPGTRLTVL.

In its sample, this clone was seen a few times. V and J are TRBV7-8 and TRBJ1-5, with a weak D call TRBD1 (5 bases). Trimming cost V 4 bases and J 4 bases, with 11 bases left between them. The CDR3 consists of 14 residues. Per the germline V gene, CDR1 is SGHVS and CDR2 is FQNEAQ. Here the CDR3 DNA reads TGTGCCAGCAGCTCCAGGGTACTGAATCAGCCCCAGCATTTT. Protein sequence: CASSSRVLNQPQHF.

This clone was seen a few times. V usage is TRBV4-3 and J usage is TRBJ2-3, with 8 bases that match TRBD2. Per germline, CDR1 LGHNA and CDR2 YSLEER. V was clipped by 1 base and J by 4 bases; unmatched bases: 4. The CDR3 is 15 amino acids. CDR3 DNA: TGCGCCAGCAGCCAAGGGACTAGCCTCCCAGATACGCAGTATTTT. Its translation: CASSQGTSLPDTQYF.

The rearrangement links TRBV4-1 to TRBJ2-4; the D is unclear. V was shortened by 2 bases and J by 1 base, with 12 bases between the two germline ends. Germline V gene lookup returns CDR1 MGHRA and CDR2 YSYEKL. The CDR3 covers 16 residues. The chain's CDR3 is CASSQNPSEAKNIQYF. The CDR3 DNA follows: TGCGCCAGCAGCCAAAACCCCTCGGAGGCCAAAAACATTCAGTACTTC.

This clone has only a few counts. The gene calls are TRBV25-1 and TRBJ2-1; D might be TRBD1 (6 bases). The germline V gene encodes CDR1 MGHDK and CDR2 SYGVNS. Deletions cut 3 bases from V and 4 bases from J, with 13 bases between. The CDR3 has 15 amino acids. CDR3 loop: CASSDDRTRYNEQFF. CDR3 sequence (DNA): TGTGCCAGCAGTGACGACAGGACCCGTTACAATGAGCAGTTCTTC.

The CDR3 sequence is CASSPGAGARGNTEAFF. The DNA for the CDR3 is TGTGCCAGCTCACCTGGGGCAGGGGCTCGGGGAAACACTGAAGCTTTCTTT. The genes are TRBV18 and TRBJ1-1, with a weak D call TRBD1 (6 bases). Trimming took 3 bases from V and 2 from J, leaving 19 bases between them. The germline gives CDR1 KGHSH, CDR2 LQKENI. The CDR3 spans 17 residues.

This clone appeared once. The rearrangement uses TRBV6-6 and TRBJ2-1, with a weak D call TRBD2 (6 bases). The CDR3 is 13 residues long. CDR1 is MNHNY, CDR2 SVGAGI, per germline (reference sequence). Trimming took 5 bases from V and 4 from J, leaving 9 bases between them. The CDR3 region has the DNA TGTGCCAGCAGTGTCCGGGAGTACAATGAGCAGTTCTTC. Its protein is CASSVREYNEQFF.

The V and J genes are TRBV6-1 and TRBJ1-1; 9 bases line up with TRBD1. J lost 3 bases, V lost 4 bases, and 6 bases had no gene match. This CDR3 contains 15 residues. Germline CDR1 reads MNHNS; CDR2 reads SASEGT. CDR3: CASSVTRTGDTEAFF. The CDR3, as DNA: TGTGCCAGCAGTGTAACCCGGACAGGGGACACTGAAGCTTTCTTT.